Below are 23 T cell receptor beta chains sequenced from a single sample in a study of sequential checkpoint blockade in melanoma. As for treatment: randomized to nivolumab then ipilimumab (arm A) or the reverse (arm B). Produced via immunoSEQ multiplex PCR; TCRdb's table is partial and in-frame only. Among about 20,000 clones, roughly 80% were seen once, and the ten largest hold over 50%. The specimen was CD8+ T cells sorted from blood (inferred from file names), collected from a patient given nivolumab and ipilimumab in sequence. These receptors originate from a human donor with melanoma.

The genes are TRBV7-9 and TRBJ2-3, with 9 bases fitting TRBD1. The J segment lost 4 bases and the V segment lost 6 bases, leaving 8 bases of the junction unmatched. Germline V lookup: CDR1 SEHNR, CDR2 FQNEAQ (reference sequence). The CDR3 contains 15 residues. In DNA form, the CDR3 reads TGTGCCAGCAGACCACGGGACAGGGTACCAGATACGCAGTATTTT. It yields the protein CASRPRDRVPDTQYF. The full variable domain, completed using reference TRBV7-9 and TRBJ2-3, is DTGVSQNPRHKITKRGQNVTFRCDPISEHNRLYWYRQTLGQGPEFLTYFQNEAQLEKSRLLSDRFSAERPKGSFSTLEIQRTEQGDSAMYLCASRPRDRVPDTQYFGPGTRLTVL.

The chain is built from TRBV30 and TRBJ1-1, with D possibly matching TRBD1 (5 bases). The CDR3 is 11 amino acids. From germline, CDR1 is GTSNPN and CDR2 SVGIG (reference sequence). Trimming pared 5 bases from V and 1 base from J, leaving 5 bases between. CDR3 residues: CAWGANTEAFF. For the CDR3, the DNA is TGTGCCTGGGGGGCGAACACTGAAGCTTTCTTT.

This clone was counted a few times. The chain uses TRBV19 and TRBJ2-1; TRBD2 agrees at 11 bases. The CDR3 totals 14 residues. V shed 6 bases and J 5 bases; nucleotides not matched to a gene: 3. Germline CDR1 is LNHDA and CDR2 is SQIVND (reference sequence). CDR3 sequence: CASSLTSGDNEQFF. As DNA, the CDR3 is TGTGCCAGTAGCTTGACTAGCGGGGACAATGAGCAGTTCTTC. Based on the CDR3 plus reference TRBV19 and TRBJ2-1, the full variable domain is DGGITQSPKYLFRKEGQNVTLSCEQNLNHDAMYWYRQDPGQGLRLIYYSQIVNDFQKGDIAEGYSVSREKKESFPLTVTSAQKNPTAFYLCASSLTSGDNEQFFGPGTRLTVL.

The chain is built from TRBV7-8 and TRBJ2-3, with a weak D call TRBD2 (5 bases). The CDR3 spans 14 residues. Trimming removed 1 base from V and 4 bases from J, with 9 bases in between. CDR1 and CDR2 from the germline V gene are SGHVS and FQNEAQ. This CDR3 is CASSLEAGADTQYF. The DNA of the CDR3 is TGTGCCAGCAGCTTAGAGGCCGGGGCAGATACGCAGTATTTT.

J is TRBJ2-7 and V is TRBV6-5; TRBD1 is a possible D gene (5 bases). This CDR3 spans 12 amino acids. The V and J ends lost 5 bases and 3 bases respectively, with 8 bases between them. Germline CDR1 is MNHEY and CDR2 is SVGAGI. The CDR3 bases are TGTGCCAGCAGTCCCACAGGCTACGAGCAGTACTTC. Translation: CASSPTGYEQYF.

The chain employs TRBV15 and TRBJ2-5, with TRBD1 matching over 8 bases. The CDR3 contains 13 residues. CDR1 is LNHNV, CDR2 YYDKDF, per germline (reference sequence). Trimming took 4 bases from V and 6 from J; bases not matched to a gene: 4. CDR3 nucleotide sequence: TGTGCCACCAGCACGGACAGGGCGAAGACCCAGTACTTC. It translates to CATSTDRAKTQYF.

This chain joins TRBV6-8 and TRBJ1-2; 7 nucleotides match TRBD1. This CDR3 region has 15 residues. Germline trimming cut 0 bases from V and 10 bases from J; bases unmatched to any gene: 11. In germline, CDR1 is MNHGY, CDR2 SAAAGT. The CDR3 loop is CASSYSTGTVSPYTF. In DNA, the CDR3 is TGTGCCAGCAGTTACTCGACCGGGACAGTATCACCCTACACCTTC.

A word on this clone: The junction does not match germline at one end; this may be a read error. V is TRBV4-2 and J is TRBJ2-7; possibly TRBD1 for D (6 bases). The CDR3 extends over 15 amino acids. The germline gives CDR1 LGHNA, CDR2 YNFKEQ. This CDR3 is CVSSQGRGLAYEQYF. The CDR3 nucleotides are TGTGTCAGCAGCCAAGGCAGGGGCCTAGCCTACGAGCAGTACTTC.

The CDR3 spells CASSQESSGAAYEQYF. The CDR3 bases are TGTGCCAGCAGCCAAGAATCTAGCGGGGCTGCCTACGAGCAGTACTTC. The rearrangement joins TRBV5-8 to TRBJ2-7; 9 nucleotides agree with TRBD2. Germline V lookup: CDR1 SGHTS, CDR2 YDEGEE. Trimming took 4 bases from V and 2 from J; bases not matched to a gene: 10. The CDR3 consists of 16 residues.

This clone was picked up one time. This chain joins TRBV10-3 and TRBJ1-2; 8 nucleotides align to TRBD1. The V and J ends lost 6 bases and 2 bases, in that order; junction bases with no gene match: 5. Germline V gene sequence: CDR1 ENHRY, CDR2 SYGVKD. The CDR3 totals 14 residues. In DNA form, the CDR3 reads TGTGCCATCAGGGGGACAGGAAACAACTATGGCTACACCTTC. Its protein product is CAIRGTGNNYGYTF.

A single count supports this clone. The chain recombines TRBV5-1 with TRBJ2-5, with D perhaps matching TRBD2 (6 bases). Germline assignment: CDR1 SGHRS and CDR2 YFSETQ. The germline V and J ends were trimmed by 4 bases and 1 base, with 11 bases remaining between them. The CDR3 covers 14 residues. This CDR3 reads CASSPLASQETQYF. The CDR3 DNA reads TGCGCCAGCAGCCCCCTAGCGTCCCAAGAGACCCAGTACTTC.

This clone occurred a few times. The gene calls are TRBV9 and TRBJ2-1; 7 nucleotides match TRBD1. The J segment lost 2 bases and the V segment lost 2 bases, leaving 7 bases of the junction unmatched. CDR3 length: 16 amino acids. Germline lookup yields CDR1 SGDLS and CDR2 YYNGEE. The CDR3 region is CASSVTDRSAYNEQFF. CDR3 DNA: TGTGCCAGCAGCGTTACGGACAGGTCGGCCTACAATGAGCAGTTCTTC.

The V call is TRBV27, the J call TRBJ2-1; TRBD2 aligns across 8 bases. This CDR3 region has 14 residues. After removal of 7 bases from V and 7 bases from J, the junction contained 9 bases not matched to a gene. Germline CDR1 is MNHEY and CDR2 is SMNVEV (reference sequence). CDR3 residues: CASKGLGGMNEQFF. The CDR3 DNA follows: TGTGCCAGCAAGGGACTAGGGGGGATGAATGAGCAGTTCTTC.

This clone has just a few counts. This chain's CDR3 is CASSLGGGGYQETQYF. In DNA form, the CDR3 reads TGTGCCAGCAGCTTGGGCGGGGGTGGGTACCAAGAGACCCAGTACTTC. The chain carries TRBV7-8 and TRBJ2-5; 7 nucleotides match TRBD2. Germline V lookup: CDR1 SGHVS, CDR2 FQNEAQ. This CDR3 contains 16 residues. After removal of 3 bases from V and 0 bases from J, the junction contained 7 bases not matched to a gene.

This clone was counted only a few times. The J gene is TRBJ1-3, the V gene TRBV9; possibly TRBD1 for D (5 bases). V lost 3 bases to trimming and J lost 0 bases, with 16 bases between them. Germline V lookup: CDR1 SGDLS, CDR2 YYNGEE. The length of the CDR3 is 17 residues. The CDR3 DNA reads as TGTGCCAGCAGCGGTAGTAGCGGGGGACTCTCTGGAAACACCATATATTTT. Amino acids: CASSGSSGGLSGNTIYF.

The chain links TRBV7-9 to TRBJ1-1; the D gene is possibly TRBD1 (6 bases). Germline values: CDR1 SEHNR, CDR2 FQNEAQ (reference sequence). The CDR3 contains 14 residues. The V end was cut by 4 bases, the J end by 0 bases, with 9 bases between. Here the CDR3 reads CASSYTGMNTEAFF. The CDR3 DNA reads TGTGCCAGCAGCTATACAGGGATGAACACTGAAGCTTTCTTT.

The chain carries TRBV6-1 and TRBJ1-5, with D maybe TRBD1 (6 bases). Trimming cost V 7 bases and J 0 bases, with 13 bases left between them. CDR1 is MNHNS, CDR2 SASEGT, per germline. There are 15 residues in the CDR3. The CDR3, as DNA: TGTGCCAGCAATACAGGGCCTTATAGCAATCAGCCCCAGCATTTT. This sequence encodes CASNTGPYSNQPQHF.

CDR3 sequence reads: CASSGEQGGSYEQYF. CDR3 DNA: TGTGCCAGCAGCGGGGAACAGGGGGGTTCCTACGAGCAGTACTTC. The V gene is TRBV7-9, the J gene TRBJ2-7; 8 bases line up with TRBD1. The V gene end was trimmed by 5 bases and the J gene end by 1 base; junction bases not matched to a gene: 7. In germline, CDR1 is SEHNR, CDR2 FQNEAQ (reference sequence). The CDR3 is 15 amino acids.

The chain is built from TRBV10-1 and TRBJ2-1, with D perhaps TRBD2 (7 bases). Trimming removed 2 bases at V and 7 bases at J, with 12 bases between. Germline CDR1 is WNHNN and CDR2 is SYGVQD (reference sequence). The CDR3 runs to 14 residues. The CDR3 loop reads CASSETGGRNEQFF. CDR3 nucleotide sequence: TGCGCCAGCAGTGAGACCGGGGGGCGGAATGAGCAGTTCTTC.

The V gene is TRBV28, the J gene TRBJ2-7, with 14 bases lining up with TRBD2. J was trimmed by 5 bases and V by 5 bases; bases with no gene match: 8. Germline V gene sequence: CDR1 MDHEN, CDR2 SYDVKM. This CDR3 has 16 amino acids. The CDR3 reads CASSHGLAGGGDEQYF. CDR3 coding DNA: TGTGCCAGCAGTCACGGACTAGCGGGGGGAGGCGACGAGCAGTACTTC. Filled out from reference TRBV28 and TRBJ2-7, the complete variable domain reads DVKVTQSSRYLVKRTGEKVFLECVQDMDHENMFWYRQDPGLGLRLIYFSYDVKMKEKGDIPEGYSVSREKKERFSLILESASTNQTSMYLCASSHGLAGGGDEQYFGPGTRLTVT.

The chain combines TRBV4-3 with TRBJ1-1; 7 nucleotides align to TRBD1. This CDR3 comprises 15 residues. Germline assignment: CDR1 LGHNA and CDR2 YSLEER. V shed 0 bases and J 1 base; nucleotides not matched to a gene: 2. The CDR3 DNA is TGCGCCAGCAGCCAAGAAAGACAGGGGAACACTGAAGCTTTCTTT. This sequence encodes CASSQERQGNTEAFF.

The V and J genes are TRBV28 and TRBJ2-3; 8 bases align to TRBD1. The trim removed 3 bases at V and 9 bases at J, leaving 2 bases unmatched. Per germline, CDR1 MDHEN and CDR2 SYDVKM. The CDR3 totals 12 residues. CDR3 protein: CASSLGQETQYF. The CDR3, as DNA: TGTGCCAGCAGTTTGGGACAGGAGACGCAGTATTTT. Drawing the rest from reference TRBV28 and TRBJ2-3, the complete variable domain is DVKVTQSSRYLVKRTGEKVFLECVQDMDHENMFWYRQDPGLGLRLIYFSYDVKMKEKGDIPEGYSVSREKKERFSLILESASTNQTSMYLCASSLGQETQYFGPGTRLTVL.

The gene calls are TRBV13 and TRBJ2-7, with TRBD1 matching 9 bases. The CDR3 totals 14 residues. The V gene's germline CDR1 is PRHDT and CDR2 FYEKMQ (reference sequence). Trimming removed 5 bases from V and 2 bases from J; junction bases left unmatched: 4. The CDR3 here is CASSTRDRAYEQYF. CDR3 DNA sequence: TGTGCCAGCAGCACTCGGGACAGGGCCTACGAGCAGTACTTC.